A single sample is the source of the 25 T cell receptor beta chains below, sequenced in a study of CD8+CD57+ T cells in acquired aplastic anemia. Selection for sequencing was limited to patients who had shown CD8+CD57+ cell expansion by flow cytometry. Researchers used genomic DNA as the template to profile TCR beta VDJ and CDR3. MiXCR, applied by TCRdb to the reads, yields one record per CDR3 protein. Seen here are under 350,000 distinct CDR3 sequences, 45% to 65% observed once, and the top ten hold 1.3%. Sequenced sample: sorted CD4+, CD8+, or CD8+CD57+ T cells (not recorded which) from PBMCs. These receptors originate from a human donor with aplastic anemia.

The rearrangement uses TRBV10-3 and TRBJ1-1; D remains unclear. V lost 3 bases and J lost 4, with 9 bases in between. Germline CDR1 reads ENHRY; CDR2 reads SYGVKD. This CDR3 is 13 amino acids long. CDR3 residues: CAISEQSATEAFF. The CDR3 DNA reads TGTGCCATCAGTGAACAGTCCGCCACTGAAGCTTTCTTT.

The chain is built from TRBV7-2 and TRBJ1-6, with 8 bases identical to TRBD1. Losses at the gene ends were 6 bases for V and 6 bases for J; bases not matched to a gene: 7. Germline assignment: CDR1 SGHTA and CDR2 FQGNSA. The CDR3 totals 15 residues. For the CDR3, the DNA is TGTGCCAGCAGTCTGGGACAGGAGTTTAATTCACCCCTCCACTTT. Its protein product is CASSLGQEFNSPLHF.

The chain couples TRBV7-3 to TRBJ2-1, with D tentatively TRBD2 (6 bases). The CDR3 has 17 amino acids. Trimming took 5 bases from V and 3 from J, leaving 20 bases between them. Looked up from germline, CDR1 is SGHTA and CDR2 is FQGTGA. In nucleotides, the CDR3 is TGTGCCAGCAGCCAAGGACTCGGGGGAGGCGTCTACAATGAGCAGTTCTTC. It translates to CASSQGLGGGVYNEQFF.

V gene TRBV15 combines with J gene TRBJ2-3, with no clear D. Germline CDR1 LNHNV, CDR2 YYDKDF (reference sequence). Trimming removed 3 bases at V and 4 bases at J, with 8 bases between. CDR3 size: 13 residues. In nucleotides, the CDR3 is TGTGCCACCAGCAGTCAGATCTCAGATACGCAGTATTTT. Translating gives CATSSQISDTQYF.

CDR3 protein: CATSTRDINEKLFF. CDR3 bases: TGTGCCACCTCAACTCGGGACATTAATGAAAAACTGTTTTTT. V usage is TRBV24-1 and J usage is TRBJ1-4, with a weak D call TRBD1 (6 bases). This CDR3 region has 14 residues. The germline V gene has CDR1 KGHDR and CDR2 SFDVKD. V shed 9 bases and J shed 4 bases, with 14 bases lying between them.

The chain carries TRBV7-9 and TRBJ1-4, with TRBD1 identical over 8 bases. CDR1 and CDR2 (germline): SEHNR, FQNEAQ (reference sequence). This CDR3 comprises 13 residues. V was pared by 4 bases and J by 8 bases, with 3 bases of the junction left unmatched. The DNA of the CDR3 is TGTGCCAGCAGCTCTCGGACAGGGGAAAAACTGTTTTTT. It translates to CASSSRTGEKLFF. Based on the CDR3 plus reference TRBV7-9 and TRBJ1-4, the full variable domain is DTGVSQNPRHKITKRGQNVTFRCDPISEHNRLYWYRQTLGQGPEFLTYFQNEAQLEKSRLLSDRFSAERPKGSFSTLEIQRTEQGDSAMYLCASSSRTGEKLFFGSGTQLSVL.

This clonotype was seen a few times. V and J are TRBV20-1 and TRBJ1-5; perhaps TRBD1 as D (5 bases). CDR1 and CDR2 (germline): DFQATT, SNEGSKA (reference sequence). The CDR3 loop spans 13 amino acids. The V end was cut by 6 bases, the J end by 0 bases, with 9 bases between. This CDR3 is CSASTGSNQPQHF. The CDR3 DNA reads as TGCAGTGCCAGCACAGGTAGCAATCAGCCCCAGCATTTT.

V gene TRBV2 combines with J gene TRBJ1-1, with 7 bases aligning to TRBD1. CDR1 SNHLY and CDR2 FYNNEI come from the germline V gene. This CDR3 comprises 14 residues. Losses at the gene ends were 8 bases for V and 1 base for J; bases not matched to a gene: 7. The CDR3 bases are TGTGCCAGCCTACAGGACAGGCCGAACACTGAAGCTTTCTTT. Translating it yields CASLQDRPNTEAFF.

The rearrangement links TRBV9 to TRBJ2-3, with 11 bases that match TRBD2. There are 14 residues in the CDR3. V gave up 3 bases and J gave up 4 bases; unmatched junction bases: 1. CDR1 and CDR2 from the germline V gene are SGDLS and YYNGEE. The CDR3 is CASSASGGSDTQYF. DNA for the CDR3: TGTGCCAGCAGCGCTAGCGGGGGGTCAGATACGCAGTATTTT.

This clonotype has a handful of counts. The CDR3 DNA sequence: TGTGCCAGCAGCCACCTTAAGGGGAACACTGAAGCTTTCTTT. This sequence encodes CASSHLKGNTEAFF. The chain has TRBV6-1 and TRBJ1-1; no reliable D call. This CDR3 has 14 residues. CDR1 is MNHNS, CDR2 SASEGT, per germline. The V end was cut by 6 bases, the J end by 1 base, with 12 bases between.

Ten or more counts support this clonotype. This chain joins TRBV18 and TRBJ2-7, with TRBD1 as a possible D gene (6 bases). CDR1 is KGHSH, CDR2 LQKENI, per germline. This CDR3 has 14 residues. Trimming left V 3 bases short and J 5 bases short, with 14 bases between. This chain's CDR3 is CASSPPPGENEQYF. The CDR3 nucleotides are TGTGCCAGCTCACCCCCACCAGGGGAGAACGAGCAGTACTTC. The variable domain in full, with the rest retrieved from reference TRBV18 and TRBJ2-7, is NAGVMQNPRHLVRRRGQEARLRCSPMKGHSHVYWYRQLPEEGLKFMVYLQKENIIDESGMPKERFSAEFPKEGPSILRIQQVVRGDSAAYFCASSPPPGENEQYFGPGTRLTVT.

CDR3 nucleotides: TGCGCCAGCAGTGAGTCGAAGGGAGGAGAGACCCAGTACTTC. It is translated as CASSESKGGETQYF. This chain uses TRBV10-2 with TRBJ2-5; D is possibly TRBD2 (6 bases). V lost 0 bases and J 4 bases, leaving 9 bases between the germline ends. Germline-derived CDR1 and CDR2 are WSHSY and SAAADI. The CDR3 consists of 14 residues.

At least ten counts were recorded for this clonotype. The chain joins TRBV27 to TRBJ1-2, with TRBD1 matching 8 bases. CDR1 and CDR2 from the germline V gene are MNHEY and SMNVEV (reference sequence). Germline trimming cut 5 bases from V and 6 bases from J; bases unmatched to any gene: 8. The CDR3 covers 14 residues. CDR3 loop: CASSPDRALNGYTF. The CDR3 nucleotides read TGTGCCAGCAGTCCGGACAGGGCCCTTAATGGCTACACCTTC.

In regard to this clonotype: An end of the junction differs from the germline gene, which may be a read error. The chain joins TRBV10-1 to TRBJ2-1; 7 bases are a match to TRBD2. The CDR3 is 14 residues long. The germline CDR1 and CDR2 sequences are WNHNN and SYGVQD (reference sequence). CDR3 sequence: CATVGSGISDEQFF. CDR3 nucleotides: TGTGCCACCGTAGGAAGCGGGATATCGGATGAGCAGTTCTTC.

This clonotype was counted a single time. One end of the junction varies from germline; a read error may be responsible. The chain joins TRBV7-3 to TRBJ2-1; 11 nucleotides line up with TRBD2. Per the germline V gene, CDR1 is SGHTA and CDR2 is FQGTGA. The CDR3 is 16 residues long. This CDR3 is CASCSLAGGNSNEQLF. The CDR3 bases are TGTGCCAGCTGCTCCTTAGCGGGAGGGAATTCCAATGAGCAGCTCTTC. Supplemented by reference TRBV7-3 and TRBJ2-1, the full variable domain reads GAGVSQTPSNKVTEKGKYVELRCDPISGHTALYWYRQSLGQGPEFLIYFQGTGAADDSGLPNDRFFAVRPEGSVSTLKIQRTERGDSAVYLCASCSLAGGNSNEQLFGPGTRLTVL.

V and J are TRBV20-1 and TRBJ2-7; D is unclear. Per germline, CDR1 DFQATT and CDR2 SNEGSKA (reference sequence). The CDR3 consists of 12 residues. V was trimmed by 3 bases and J by 5 bases, leaving 11 bases between them. The DNA for the CDR3 is TGCAGTGCTAGGGGTTATGACAACGAGCAGTACTTC. Residues: CSARGYDNEQYF.

This clonotype was observed at least ten times. The chain recombines TRBV2 with TRBJ1-4; 7 nucleotides agree with TRBD1. V was clipped by 4 bases and J by 8 bases; unmatched bases: 10. There are 15 residues in the CDR3. Looked up from germline, CDR1 is SNHLY and CDR2 is FYNNEI. Written as DNA, the CDR3 is TGTGCCAGCAGTGCTCAGGGGGGGGTTAGAGAAAAACTGTTTTTT. This gives the protein CASSAQGGVREKLFF.

The CDR3 DNA sequence: TGTGCCAGTACCGAGGGAGGCCTTAGGGGTTCACCCCTCCACTTT. Residues: CASTEGGLRGSPLHF. The chain carries TRBV19 and TRBJ1-6; D is perhaps TRBD1 (5 bases). V was clipped by 7 bases and J by 9 bases, with 19 bases between them. The CDR3 consists of 15 residues. The germline gives CDR1 LNHDA, CDR2 SQIVND (reference sequence). The variable domain in full, completed from reference TRBV19 and TRBJ1-6, reads DGGITQSPKYLFRKEGQNVTLSCEQNLNHDAMYWYRQDPGQGLRLIYYSQIVNDFQKGDIAEGYSVSREKKESFPLTVTSAQKNPTAFYLCASTEGGLRGSPLHFGNGTRLTVT.

The rearrangement joins TRBV7-2 to TRBJ1-3, with unresolved D. CDR1 and CDR2 (germline): SGHTA, FQGNSA. With 1 base removed from V and 4 bases from J, the gap between germline ends came to 11 bases. CDR3 size: 15 residues. CDR3 DNA sequence: TGTGCCAGCAGCTTAGGGGCGGCCGCAGGAAACACCATATATTTT. This translates into CASSLGAAAGNTIYF.

Comments on this clonotype: This sequence may be a read error, since a much larger clone differs from it by one base. This chain connects TRBV6-5 to TRBJ1-5; the D is unclear. CDR3 length: 13 residues. From germline, CDR1 is MNHEY and CDR2 SVGAGI. Here the CDR3 reads CASSLTGNRPQHF. The CDR3 DNA follows: TGTGCCAGCAGCCTCACCGGAAATCGGCCCCAGCATTTT.

The rearrangement uses TRBV2 and TRBJ1-1, with a weak D call TRBD1 (6 bases). Trimming pared 2 bases from V and 0 bases from J, leaving 7 bases between. CDR3 length: 14 amino acids. CDR1 and CDR2 (germline): SNHLY, FYNNEI. CDR3 coding DNA: TGTGCCAGCAGTGAACAGGGGATGAACACTGAAGCTTTCTTT. Amino acid sequence: CASSEQGMNTEAFF.

Regarding this clonotype: Mismatch with germline at one junction end may stem from a read error. This chain uses TRBV10-3 with TRBJ2-1; 9 bases line up with TRBD2. Looked up from germline, CDR1 is ENHRY and CDR2 is SYGVKD. The CDR3 length is 17 residues. CDR3 nucleotides: TGTGCCAGCAGTTCGCCGCGCAGACTAGCGGACTACAATGAGCAGTTCTTC. Its translation is CASSSPRRLADYNEQFF.

The gene calls are TRBV20-1 and TRBJ2-5, with TRBD1 identical over 8 bases. The CDR3 consists of 14 residues. V shed 6 bases, J shed 5 bases, and the junction held 11 bases outside the gene matches. Per germline, CDR1 DFQATT and CDR2 SNEGSKA (reference sequence). CDR3 sequence reads: CSAETGVVWETQYF. CDR3 nucleotides: TGCAGTGCGGAGACAGGGGTGGTGTGGGAGACCCAGTACTTC.

V usage is TRBV5-1 and J usage is TRBJ2-1; 8 bases map to TRBD1. CDR3 length equals 13 residues. Germline V gene lookup returns CDR1 SGHRS and CDR2 YFSETQ. Unmatched junction bases numbered 4, after V lost 3 bases and J lost 8 bases. The CDR3 DNA is TGCGCCAGCAGCTGGACGACAGGGGATGAGCAGTTCTTC. Encoded protein: CASSWTTGDEQFF. The whole variable domain, remainder taken from reference TRBV5-1 and TRBJ2-1, is KAGVTQTPRYLIKTRGQQVTLSCSPISGHRSVSWYQQTPGQGLQFLFEYFSETQRNKGNFPGRFSGRQFSNSRSEMNVSTLELGDSALYLCASSWTTGDEQFFGPGTRLTVL.

The chain employs TRBV7-2 and TRBJ1-2; D gene uncertain. CDR3 length: 13 amino acids. Per the germline V gene, CDR1 is SGHTA and CDR2 is FQGNSA. Deletions cut 0 bases from V and 7 bases from J, with 9 bases between. The CDR3 reads CASSLASGSGYTF. CDR3 coding DNA: TGTGCCAGCAGCTTAGCGAGCGGGTCTGGCTACACCTTC.